These 32 T cell receptor beta chains were sequenced from one sample in a study of OX40 agonist ivuxolimab in advanced cancers. TCRdb keeps only in-frame clones here, not all; method: immunoSEQ multiplex PCR. The sample includes tens of thousands of clones, roughly 89% of them seen just once. The specimen was CD4+ or CD8+ T cells sorted from blood, collected in a trial of the OX40 agonist ivuxolimab. Source of these receptors: an adult with an advanced solid tumor such as melanoma, head and neck, liver or kidney cancer.

The chain carries TRBV11-2 and TRBJ1-1, with TRBD1 as a possible D gene (5 bases). The CDR3 is made up of 14 amino acids. Germline V gene lookup returns CDR1 SGHAT and CDR2 FQNNGV. V lost 4 bases and J lost 1, with 10 bases in between. CDR3 region: CASSWGGGNTEAFF. DNA of the CDR3: TGTGCCAGCAGCTGGGGGGGAGGGAACACTGAAGCTTTCTTT.

The genes are TRBV5-1 and TRBJ2-2; D may be TRBD1 (6 bases). Trimming removed 0 bases from V and 0 bases from J, with 9 bases in between. This CDR3 contains 16 residues. Germline-derived CDR1 and CDR2 are SGHRS and YFSETQ. CDR3 sequence: CASSLAGTTNTGELFF. The DNA for the CDR3 is TGCGCCAGCAGCTTGGCCGGGACAACGAACACCGGGGAGCTGTTTTTT.

V is TRBV4-2 and J is TRBJ2-5, with TRBD2 matching over 10 bases. The germline V gene has CDR1 LGHNA and CDR2 YNFKEQ. The CDR3 is 17 amino acids. J gave up 2 bases and V 1 base, and 7 bases lay outside the gene matches. For the CDR3, the DNA is TGTGCCAGCAGCCAAGCTCTGGGTAGCGGGGGGCAAGAGACCCAGTACTTC. Protein product: CASSQALGSGGQETQYF.

The CDR3 sequence: CASSLLWGMNEKLFF. The CDR3 DNA sequence: TGTGCCAGCAGCTTATTATGGGGTATGAATGAAAAACTGTTTTTT. The chain joins TRBV7-9 to TRBJ1-4; the D is unclear. V was shortened by 2 bases and J by 5 bases, with 12 bases between the two germline ends. The germline gives CDR1 SEHNR, CDR2 FQNEAQ (reference sequence). The CDR3 consists of 15 residues.

The chain recombines TRBV11-2 with TRBJ2-1; D is possibly TRBD1 (6 bases). The CDR3 runs 13 residues. The germline CDR1 and CDR2 sequences are SGHAT and FQNNGV. The germline V and J ends were trimmed by 5 bases and 4 bases, with 9 bases remaining between them. The CDR3 DNA reads as TGTGCCAGCAGCGCCGGACAGTACAATGAGCAGTTCTTC. It translates to CASSAGQYNEQFF. The whole variable domain, filled in from reference TRBV11-2 and TRBJ2-1, reads EAGVAQSPRYKIIEKRQSVAFWCNPISGHATLYWYQQILGQGPKLLIQFQNNGVVDDSQLPKDRFSAERLKGVDSTLKIQPAKLEDSAVYLCASSAGQYNEQFFGPGTRLTVL.

The count of this clone is one. The sample contains more than one DNA sequence encoding this CDR3. V gene TRBV5-1 combines with J gene TRBJ2-3, with D possibly TRBD1 on 6 matching bases. This CDR3 is 15 amino acids long. CDR1 is SGHRS and CDR2 is YFSETQ in the germline V gene. The V end was cut by 1 base, the J end by 5 bases, with 14 bases between. CDR3 amino acids: CASSLPGGNEDTQYF. The CDR3 nucleotides are TGCGCCAGCAGCTTGCCTGGGGGCAATGAAGATACGCAGTATTTT.

The chain joins TRBV7-2 to TRBJ2-1; perhaps D is TRBD1 or TRBD2 (6 bases each). Trimming removed 1 base from V and 6 bases from J, with 7 bases in between. The CDR3 loop spans 13 amino acids. Germline loops: CDR1 SGHTA, CDR2 FQGNSA. The CDR3 loop reads CASSLEGGNEQFF. CDR3 bases: TGTGCCAGCAGCTTAGAGGGGGGCAATGAGCAGTTCTTC.

This rearrangement joins TRBV5-1 to TRBJ1-5, with D unresolved. CDR3 length: 13 residues. Germline V gene data show CDR1 as SGHRS and CDR2 as YFSETQ. Trimming shortened V by 0 bases and J by 4 bases, and 5 bases separated the two germline ends. The CDR3 sequence: CASSLGSNQPQHF. The CDR3 DNA reads as TGCGCCAGCAGCTTGGGTAGTAATCAGCCCCAGCATTTT.

This chain uses TRBV7-6 with TRBJ1-5, with D perhaps matching TRBD1 (5 bases). This CDR3 region has 15 residues. Germline values: CDR1 SGHVS, CDR2 FNYEAQ. V dropped 1 base and J dropped 5 bases, with 12 bases sitting between them. Written as DNA, the CDR3 is TGTGCCAGCAGCTTAGGGGGGTTGGAGCATCAGCCCCAGCATTTT. This encodes CASSLGGLEHQPQHF.

The rearrangement links TRBV23-1 to TRBJ1-2; D is unclear. TRBV23-1 qualifies as an ORF whose function is uncertain. This CDR3 is built from 15 residues. With 3 bases removed from V and 4 bases from J, the gap between germline ends came to 15 bases. The CDR3 reads CASSHGKPTRYGYTF. The CDR3 bases are TGCGCCAGCAGTCACGGTAAACCGACTCGCTATGGCTACACCTTC.

The CDR3 nucleotides read TGTGCCAGCAGCGTAGCCGGGACAGGGGGCCGCACTGAAGCTTTCTTT. Protein sequence: CASSVAGTGGRTEAFF. The rearrangement joins TRBV9 to TRBJ1-1; 12 bases agree with TRBD1. CDR3 length: 16 amino acids. Germline CDR1 is SGDLS and CDR2 is YYNGEE. V was clipped by 0 bases and J by 4 bases; unmatched bases: 4.

This clone was found a few times. The V gene is TRBV5-1, the J gene TRBJ2-5, with D possibly matching TRBD1 (6 bases). Germline assignment: CDR1 SGHRS and CDR2 YFSETQ. This CDR3 has 16 residues. Trimming took 2 bases from V and 5 from J, leaving 19 bases between them. CDR3 coding DNA: TGCGCCAGCAGCTTAGGGTCCACAGGGAATGGGGAGACCCAGTACTTC. Translating it yields CASSLGSTGNGETQYF.

The chain joins TRBV6-6 to TRBJ2-7; perhaps TRBD2 as D (7 bases). Trimming removed 5 bases at V and 2 bases at J, with 13 bases between. Germline loops: CDR1 MNHNY, CDR2 SVGAGI (reference sequence). This CDR3 is 14 amino acids long. The CDR3: CASSPPGGPYEQYF. In DNA form, the CDR3 reads TGTGCCAGCAGTCCCCCCGGGGGGCCCTACGAGCAGTACTTC.

This clone was found a few times. The chain is built from TRBV5-6 and TRBJ1-1, with a weak D call TRBD1 (5 bases). Germline V gives CDR1 SGHDT, CDR2 YYEEEE. The ends were cut back, 4 bases at V and 0 bases at J, with 25 bases in the middle. The CDR3 length is 19 residues. This chain's CDR3 is CASSQGVRTSRDLNTEAFF. The CDR3, as DNA: TGTGCCAGCAGCCAAGGGGTAAGGACATCCAGGGACCTGAACACTGAAGCTTTCTTT.

The V gene is TRBV5-4, the J gene TRBJ2-7; 8 bases are shared with TRBD1. Unmatched junction bases numbered 6, after V lost 4 bases and J lost 0 bases. CDR3 length: 15 residues. From germline, CDR1 is SGHNT and CDR2 YYREEE (reference sequence). The CDR3 here is CASSRTGQSSYEQYF. The CDR3 DNA reads as TGTGCCAGCAGCCGGACAGGGCAAAGCTCCTACGAGCAGTACTTC.

The V gene is TRBV19, the J gene TRBJ2-5; no definite D call. V was clipped by 1 base and J by 0 bases, with 9 bases between them. This CDR3 is built from 15 residues. From germline, CDR1 is LNHDA and CDR2 SQIVND (reference sequence). The CDR3 region is CASSIGLTNQETQYF. DNA for the CDR3: TGTGCCAGTAGTATAGGTCTCACCAACCAAGAGACCCAGTACTTC. Full variable domain (remainder filled in from reference TRBV19 and TRBJ2-5): DGGITQSPKYLFRKEGQNVTLSCEQNLNHDAMYWYRQDPGQGLRLIYYSQIVNDFQKGDIAEGYSVSREKKESFPLTVTSAQKNPTAFYLCASSIGLTNQETQYFGPGTRLLVL.

The chain links TRBV6-5 to TRBJ1-3; D is unclear. CDR1 MNHEY and CDR2 SVGAGI come from the germline V gene. The V and J ends lost 5 bases and 0 bases respectively, with 11 bases between them. The CDR3 runs to 15 residues. The CDR3 here is CASSSHDLSGNTIYF. The CDR3 nucleotides are TGTGCCAGCAGTAGCCACGACCTCTCTGGAAACACCATATATTTT.

The chain carries TRBV5-8 and TRBJ2-5; 7 bases fit TRBD2. Trimming took 3 bases from V and 2 from J; bases not matched to a gene: 13. This CDR3 spans 17 amino acids. Germline CDR1 reads SGHTS; CDR2 reads YDEGEE. CDR3 DNA sequence: TGTGCCAGCAGCTCCTGGGACTACACTATAAATCAAGAGACCCAGTACTTC. This sequence encodes CASSSWDYTINQETQYF.

Comments on this clone: One end of the junction is discordant with germline, which a read error may explain. The chain uses TRBV7-2 and TRBJ2-5; tentative D call: TRBD1 (6 bases). Germline lookup yields CDR1 SGHTA and CDR2 FQGNSA. The CDR3 has 11 amino acids. CDR3: CASSIRDNENF. In nucleotides, the CDR3 is TGTGCCAGCAGCATCCGGGACAATGAAAACTTC.

The CDR3 DNA follows: TGTGCCAGCAATCGGGACAGGGGGAGGGAGACCCAGTACTTC. Translated, it gives CASNRDRGRETQYF. The chain employs TRBV6-1 and TRBJ2-5; 11 positions agree with TRBD1. The germline CDR1 and CDR2 sequences are MNHNS and SASEGT. The CDR3 totals 14 residues. The ends lost 7 bases at V and 5 bases at J; junction bases unmatched: 6.

V is TRBV4-3 and J is TRBJ2-7; no reliable D call. The ends were cut back, 3 bases at V and 2 bases at J, with 8 bases in the middle. In germline, CDR1 is LGHNA, CDR2 YSLEER. The CDR3 totals 13 residues. The CDR3 DNA sequence: TGCGCCAGCAGCCAGGCGGTCACCTACGAGCAGTACTTC. This translates into CASSQAVTYEQYF.

This clone was observed a few times. The chain couples TRBV5-6 to TRBJ2-3, with TRBD2 matching 8 bases. CDR1 is SGHDT and CDR2 is YYEEEE in the germline V gene. This CDR3 has 18 amino acids. After removal of 4 bases from V and 0 bases from J, the junction contained 13 bases not matched to a gene. The CDR3 reads CASSLRWGSGVSTDTQYF. The CDR3, as DNA: TGTGCCAGCAGCCTTCGGTGGGGTAGCGGGGTGAGCACAGATACGCAGTATTTT.

This rearrangement joins TRBV27 to TRBJ2-7; 8 bases are a match to TRBD1. This CDR3 contains 16 residues. J was trimmed by 1 base and V by 5 bases; bases with no gene match: 10. Germline V gene sequence: CDR1 MNHEY, CDR2 SMNVEV (reference sequence). The CDR3: CASSPWTGMGSYEQYF. DNA of the CDR3: TGTGCCAGCAGTCCTTGGACAGGGATGGGATCCTACGAGCAGTACTTC.

The chain links TRBV11-2 to TRBJ2-3; D is possibly TRBD1 or TRBD2 (5 bases each). Between the trimmed V and J ends, which lost 5 bases and 2 bases, there was a span of 11 bases. This CDR3 spans 14 amino acids. Looked up from germline, CDR1 is SGHAT and CDR2 is FQNNGV. CDR3 sequence: CASSPQGPTDTQYF. The CDR3 DNA is TGTGCCAGCAGCCCTCAGGGACCCACAGATACGCAGTATTTT.

The chain uses TRBV7-2 and TRBJ1-2, with a possible D match to TRBD1 (6 bases). The CDR3 sequence is 15 residues long. Deletions cut 1 base from V and 4 bases from J, with 13 bases between. From germline, CDR1 is SGHTA and CDR2 FQGNSA. CDR3 in amino acids: CASSLGGGSGYGYTF. DNA for the CDR3: TGTGCCAGCAGCTTAGGAGGGGGAAGCGGCTATGGCTACACCTTC.

CDR3 protein: CASSQSTGSYEQYF. The DNA for the CDR3 is TGTGCCAGCAGCCAAAGTACAGGGTCCTACGAGCAGTACTTC. The chain is built from TRBV11-3 and TRBJ2-7; maybe TRBD1 (6 bases). Germline CDR1 reads SGHNT; CDR2 reads YENEEA. V was clipped by 5 bases and J by 1 base, with 12 bases between them. The CDR3 runs to 14 residues.

The J gene is TRBJ2-2, the V gene TRBV5-1; 11 bases line up with TRBD2. After removal of 0 bases from V and 5 bases from J, the junction contained 0 bases not matched to a gene. This CDR3 spans 15 amino acids. Per germline, CDR1 SGHRS and CDR2 YFSETQ. This CDR3 is CASSLGTSGTGELFF. DNA of the CDR3: TGCGCCAGCAGCTTGGGGACTAGCGGGACCGGGGAGCTGTTTTTT.

The chain joins TRBV19 to TRBJ2-7, with D perhaps matching TRBD1 or TRBD2 (5 bases each). The CDR3 is 14 residues long. Per the germline V gene, CDR1 is LNHDA and CDR2 is SQIVND (reference sequence). V lost 5 bases and J 0 bases, leaving 11 bases between the germline ends. This CDR3 is CASSPRDVSYEQYF. The DNA of the CDR3 is TGTGCCAGTAGTCCCCGGGACGTCTCCTACGAGCAGTACTTC.

The rearrangement uses TRBV21-1 and TRBJ2-7; the table's TRBD2 call for D was not verified on the DNA. TRBV21-1 is classified as a pseudogene. The CDR3 is 19 residues long. CDR3 sequence reads: CASSKAERGRLAGGPEQYF. The DNA of the CDR3 is TGTGCCAGCAGCAAAGCTGAAAGAGGGCGACTAGCGGGAGGCCCCGAGCAGTACTTC.

V gene TRBV6-5 combines with J gene TRBJ2-7; TRBD1 matches 7 bases. CDR1 and CDR2 (germline): MNHEY, SVGAGI. The CDR3 is 14 amino acids. V shed 6 bases, J shed 2 bases, and the junction held 7 bases outside the gene matches. CDR3 sequence reads: CASRRDRAPYEQYF. DNA of the CDR3: TGTGCCAGCAGACGAGACAGGGCCCCCTACGAGCAGTACTTC.

The V and J genes are TRBV6-4 and TRBJ1-3; D ambiguous. The CDR3 has 17 amino acids. CDR1 and CDR2 from the germline V gene are MRHNA and SNTAGT. V shed 4 bases and J shed 4 bases, with 20 bases lying between them. The CDR3 reads CASSGLRCGARGNTIYF. The DNA of the CDR3 is TGTGCCAGCAGTGGCCTCCGGTGTGGAGCTAGAGGAAACACCATATATTTT.

The chain combines TRBV2 with TRBJ2-6; D gene uncertain. Trimming pared 5 bases from V and 0 bases from J, leaving 11 bases between. CDR1 SNHLY and CDR2 FYNNEI come from the germline V gene. This CDR3 has 16 amino acids. The DNA of the CDR3 is TGTGCCAGCAGTAGGGCAAAGGGCTCTGGGGCCAACGTCCTGACTTTC. Translated: CASSRAKGSGANVLTF.